This T cell receptor beta chain is drawn from a study of shared clonotypes between healthy human individuals. Concerning this clone itself: Its antigen remains unidentified.

Study outcomes and limitations: In contrast to clonotypes shared by all four donors, non-shared clonotypes had lower generation probabilities. Among several donors, approximately 5% of naive CD4 clonotypes were found in common.

Here immunoSEQ multiplex PCR was the method, and the copy in TCRdb shows in-frame clones only, minus some. In the table there are approximately 530,000 clones, roughly 95% of which are singletons. The material sequenced was naive CD4+ T cells sorted from blood. Subset indicated: CD45RA+ positively selected. The receptor was derived from a woman aged 30 to 39 in good health.

For the CDR3, the DNA is TGTGCCATCAGTGTACGGGACTATGCTGAGCAGTTCTTC. Residues: CAISVRDYAEQFF. This sequence joins TRBV10-3 and TRBJ2-1; 7 bases map to TRBD2. Germline V gene sequence: CDR1 ENHRY, CDR2 SYGVKD. V lost 4 bases and J lost 9; bases outside the gene matches: 6. This CDR3 spans 13 amino acids.